This TCR beta chain is from a study of shared clonotypes between healthy human individuals. Study-wide points: Across subsets, estimated richness was generally greater for naive than for memory populations. Sharing across four donors was seen in around 5.1% of naive CD4 clonotypes.

Details on this clone: What it recognizes is unknown.

Some clones are missing from TCRdb's copy, which holds only in-frame ones; the method was immunoSEQ multiplex PCR. Found here are approximately 1.1 million clones, about 84% of them singletons; the top ten hold approximately 0.5%. From CD4+ cells came CD45RA+ naive and CD45RA-negative memory subsets. The source material was memory CD4+ T cells from PBMCs. Subset of the sample: CD45RA-negative fraction. This receptor was taken from a man younger than 35 in good health. Some clones in this sample may be carry-over from other donors' samples.

In DNA, the CDR3 is TGCGCCAGCAGCCCCAGGGAGGGGGCAGCCTGGGGCTACACCTTC. The encoded protein is CASSPREGAAWGYTF. V is TRBV5-1 and J is TRBJ1-2; 7 bases align to TRBD1. V was clipped by 4 bases and J by 8 bases; unmatched bases: 14. The CDR3 contains 15 residues. Germline CDR1 is SGHRS and CDR2 is YFSETQ.